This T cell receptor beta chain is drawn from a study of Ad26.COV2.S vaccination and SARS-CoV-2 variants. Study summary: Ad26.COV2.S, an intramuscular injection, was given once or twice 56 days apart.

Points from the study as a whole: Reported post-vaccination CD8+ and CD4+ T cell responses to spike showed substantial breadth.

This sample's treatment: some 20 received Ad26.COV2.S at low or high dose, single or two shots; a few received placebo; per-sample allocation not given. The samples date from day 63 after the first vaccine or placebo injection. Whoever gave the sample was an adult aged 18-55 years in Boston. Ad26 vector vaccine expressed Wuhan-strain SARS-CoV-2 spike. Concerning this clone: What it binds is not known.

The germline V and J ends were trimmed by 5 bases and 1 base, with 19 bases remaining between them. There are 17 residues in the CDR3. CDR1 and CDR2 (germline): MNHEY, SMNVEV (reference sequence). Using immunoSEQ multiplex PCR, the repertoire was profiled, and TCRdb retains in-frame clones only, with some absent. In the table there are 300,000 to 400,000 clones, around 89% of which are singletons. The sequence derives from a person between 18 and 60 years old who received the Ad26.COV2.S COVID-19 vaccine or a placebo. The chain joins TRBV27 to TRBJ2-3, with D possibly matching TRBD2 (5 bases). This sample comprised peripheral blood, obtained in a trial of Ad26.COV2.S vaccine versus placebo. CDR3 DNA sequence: TGTGCCAGCAGTCTTACCCCGTCTGTCGGGGGCACAGATACGCAGTATTTT. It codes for CASSLTPSVGGTDTQYF.